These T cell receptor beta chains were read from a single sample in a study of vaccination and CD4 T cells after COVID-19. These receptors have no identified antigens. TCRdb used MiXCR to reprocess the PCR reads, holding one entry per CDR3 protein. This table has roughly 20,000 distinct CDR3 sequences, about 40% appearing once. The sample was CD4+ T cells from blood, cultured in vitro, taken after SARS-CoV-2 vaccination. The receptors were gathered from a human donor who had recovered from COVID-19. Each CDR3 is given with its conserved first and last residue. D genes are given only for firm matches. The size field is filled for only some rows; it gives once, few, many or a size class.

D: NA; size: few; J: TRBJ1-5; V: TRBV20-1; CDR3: CSARDRVRQPQHF; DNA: TGCAGTGCTAGAGACAGGGTTAGACAGCCCCAGCATTTT
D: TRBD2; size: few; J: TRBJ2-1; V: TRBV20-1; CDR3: CSAAVGRGALYNEQFF; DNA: TGCAGTGCTGCCGTCGGGCGGGGGGCTCTGTACAATGAGCAGTTCTTC
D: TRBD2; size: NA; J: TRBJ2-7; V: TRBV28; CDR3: CASSWMDRTSGIRLF; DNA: TGTGCCAGCAGTTGGATGGACCGGACTAGCGGGATCAGGCTCTTC
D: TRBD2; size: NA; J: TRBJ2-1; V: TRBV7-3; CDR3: CASSLSAGGYEQFF; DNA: TGTGCCAGCAGCTTGTCAGCGGGAGGATATGAGCAGTTCTTC
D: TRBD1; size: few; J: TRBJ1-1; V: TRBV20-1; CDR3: CSAAGQGAPNTEAFF; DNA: TGCAGTGCTGCGGGACAGGGGGCGCCGAACACTGAAGCTTTCTTT
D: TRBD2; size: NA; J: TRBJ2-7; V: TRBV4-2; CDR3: CASSQIAGSSYEQYF; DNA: TGTGCCAGCAGCCAAATAGCGGGGAGCTCCTACGAGCAGTACTTC
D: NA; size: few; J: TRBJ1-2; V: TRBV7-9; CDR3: CASSLRAYGYTF; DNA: TGTGCCAGCAGCTTACGAGCCTATGGCTACACCTTC
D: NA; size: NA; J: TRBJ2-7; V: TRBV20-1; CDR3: CSALGTPYEQYF; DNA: TGCAGTGCTCTCGGGACTCCCTACGAGCAGTACTTC
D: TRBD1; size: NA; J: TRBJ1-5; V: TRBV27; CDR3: CASSSGTGNSNQPQHF; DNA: TGTGCCAGCAGTTCCGGGACAGGGAATAGCAATCAGCCCCAGCATTTT
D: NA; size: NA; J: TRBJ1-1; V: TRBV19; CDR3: CASSIVPGANTEAFF; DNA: TGTGCCAGTAGTATAGTTCCGGGGGCAAATACTGAAGCTTTCTTT
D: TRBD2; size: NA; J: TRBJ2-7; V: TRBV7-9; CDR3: CASSSGTSGESYEQYF; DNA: TGTGCCAGCAGCTCCGGGACTAGCGGGGAATCCTACGAGCAGTACTTC
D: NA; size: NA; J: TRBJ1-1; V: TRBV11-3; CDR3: CASSLDAPSAEAFF; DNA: TGTGCCAGCAGCTTAGATGCCCCGAGTGCTGAAGCTTTCTTT
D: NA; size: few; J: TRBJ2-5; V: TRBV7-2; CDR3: CASSLYFETQYF; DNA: TGTGCCAGCAGCTTATATTTTGAGACCCAGTACTTC
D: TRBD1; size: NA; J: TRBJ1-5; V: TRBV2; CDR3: CASSGQGARSNQPQHF; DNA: TGTGCCAGCAGTGGACAGGGGGCGCGAAGCAATCAGCCCCAGCATTTT
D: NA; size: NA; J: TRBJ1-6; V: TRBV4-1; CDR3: CASSQDRGRSSYNSPLHF; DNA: TGCGCCAGCAGCCAAGATAGGGGACGAAGCTCCTATAATTCACCCCTCCACTTT
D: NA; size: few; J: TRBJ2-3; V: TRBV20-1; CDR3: CSANSPYRIDTQYF; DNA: TGCAGTGCCAATTCCCCGTACAGAATAGATACGCAGTATTTT
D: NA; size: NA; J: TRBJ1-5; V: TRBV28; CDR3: CASSRQFSNQPQHF; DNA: TGTGCCAGCAGCAGACAGTTTAGCAATCAGCCCCAGCATTTT
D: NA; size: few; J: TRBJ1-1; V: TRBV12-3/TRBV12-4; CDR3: CASRGVDTEAFF; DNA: TGTGCCAGCAGAGGGGTGGACACTGAAGCTTTCTTT
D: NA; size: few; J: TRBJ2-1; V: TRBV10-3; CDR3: CATSIDGEQFF; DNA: TGTGCCACATCAATAGACGGTGAGCAGTTCTTC
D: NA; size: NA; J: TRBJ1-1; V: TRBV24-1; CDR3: CATSSGTEAFF; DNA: TGTGCCACCTCGAGCGGCACTGAAGCTTTCTTT
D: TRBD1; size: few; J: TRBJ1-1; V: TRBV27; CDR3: CASRRTGGETEAFF; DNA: TGTGCCAGCAGGAGAACAGGGGGCGAAACTGAAGCTTTCTTT